These T cell receptor beta chains were read from a single sample in a study of T-cell memory formation after mild COVID-19. TCRdb fed the 5' RACE reads into MiXCR, producing one record per CDR3 protein. The sample lists around 320,000 distinct CDR3 sequences; around 15% were seen once. Sequenced: PBMCs or a T cell subset sorted from them (not recorded which). The receptors stem from a man younger than 30 who had mild COVID-19 (a few samples of this study predate the infection). Cell type and time point are not known. Each CDR3 is given with its conserved first and last residue. Each record gives: clone size, J gene, V gene, D gene, CDR3 DNA, CDR3 protein. A D gene is named only where the DNA matches it firmly. Rows give clone size only sometimes, using once, few, many, or a class for an expanded clone.

size: .; J: TRBJ2-3; V: TRBV7-9; D: .; DNA: TGTGCCAGCAGCTTAGTTCTGCCAGGCGAATACCGCACAGATACGCAGTATTTT; CDR3: CASSLVLPGEYRTDTQYF
size: many; J: TRBJ2-7; V: TRBV12-3/TRBV12-4; D: TRBD1; DNA: TGTGCCAGCACCCCGGGACAGGGCCCCTACGAGCAGTACTTC; CDR3: CASTPGQGPYEQYF
size: few; J: TRBJ1-4; V: TRBV7-9; D: .; DNA: TGTGCCAGCAGCTCAGACGATGAAAAACTGTTTTTT; CDR3: CASSSDDEKLFF
size: .; J: TRBJ2-2; V: TRBV7-9; D: .; DNA: TGTGCCAGCAGCTCCTTCAGGGAAACCGGGGAGCTGTTTTTT; CDR3: CASSSFRETGELFF
size: few; J: TRBJ2-5; V: TRBV5-1; D: TRBD1; DNA: TGCGCCAGCAGCTTCGGGCAGACAGGGCCCTACCAAGAGACCCAGTACTTC; CDR3: CASSFGQTGPYQETQYF
size: many; J: TRBJ2-2; V: TRBV15; D: TRBD1; DNA: TGTGCCACCAGCAGAGACCCGGACAGGGGTCCGTCTGATGGGGAGCTGTTTTTT; CDR3: CATSRDPDRGPSDGELFF
size: few; J: TRBJ2-5; V: TRBV5-1; D: TRBD2; DNA: TGCGCCAGCAGCTCGGGACTAGCGGGGGGGCCCGGAGAGACCCAGTACTTC; CDR3: CASSSGLAGGPGETQYF
size: .; J: TRBJ2-1; V: TRBV4-1; D: TRBD1; DNA: TGCGCCAGCAGCCAACGGACAGGGGTCGGGGGGCTAAATGAGCAGTTCTTC; CDR3: CASSQRTGVGGLNEQFF
size: few; J: TRBJ2-3; V: TRBV9; D: TRBD2; DNA: TGTGCCAGCAGCGCTAGCGGTTTAGGAGATACGCAGTATTTT; CDR3: CASSASGLGDTQYF
size: .; J: TRBJ2-1; V: TRBV5-1; D: .; DNA: TGCGCCAGCAGCTTGGGTAGGGGCGGAGAGCAGTTCTTC; CDR3: CASSLGRGGEQFF
size: many; J: TRBJ1-1; V: TRBV7-9; D: .; DNA: TGTGCCAGCAGCCCCGGTCGGGGGCAGAACACTGAAGCTTTCTTT; CDR3: CASSPGRGQNTEAFF
size: few; J: TRBJ2-3; V: TRBV15; D: .; DNA: TGTGCCACCAGCAGAGATCGGGGAACGACAGATACGCAGTATTTT; CDR3: CATSRDRGTTDTQYF
size: many; J: TRBJ2-1; V: TRBV4-2; D: TRBD2; DNA: TGTGCCAGCAGCCAAGTCCGGACTAGCGGGAACTACAATGAGCAGTTCTTC; CDR3: CASSQVRTSGNYNEQFF
size: few; J: TRBJ2-7; V: TRBV2; D: .; DNA: TGTGCCAGCAGTGTGCAGAGCGAGCAGTACTTC; CDR3: CASSVQSEQYF
size: many; J: TRBJ2-3; V: TRBV7-6; D: TRBD1; DNA: TGTGCCAGCAGCGGACAGGCAGATACGCAGTATTTT; CDR3: CASSGQADTQYF
size: few; J: TRBJ2-5; V: TRBV6-5; D: TRBD2; DNA: TGTGCCAGCAGTTACGGACTAGGACAAGAGACCCAGTACTTC; CDR3: CASSYGLGQETQYF
size: few; J: TRBJ2-7; V: TRBV4-3; D: TRBD2; DNA: TGCGCCAGCAGCGGGACTAGCGGGGGTTCCGTCTACGAGCAGTACTTC; CDR3: CASSGTSGGSVYEQYF
size: few; J: TRBJ2-1; V: TRBV28; D: .; DNA: TGTGCCAGCAGGCCGACAGTAAACAATGAGCAGTTCTTC; CDR3: CASRPTVNNEQFF
size: .; J: TRBJ1-2; V: TRBV20-1; D: .; DNA: TGCAGTGCTCTGAGACAGGAGGGGGGCTACACCTTC; CDR3: CSALRQEGGYTF
size: .; J: TRBJ2-1; V: TRBV11-2; D: .; DNA: TGTGCCAGCAGCTCGAACTACGGTGATCAGTTCTTC; CDR3: CASSSNYGDQFF
size: few; J: TRBJ2-7; V: TRBV6-5; D: .; DNA: TGTGCCAGCAGCAACAGGGTCAGGGAGCAGTACTTC; CDR3: CASSNRVREQYF
size: .; J: TRBJ2-3; V: TRBV6-2/TRBV6-3; D: TRBD2; DNA: TGTGCCAGCAGTTACTCGCTAGCGGGGGGCACAGATACGCAGTATTTT; CDR3: CASSYSLAGGTDTQYF
size: .; J: TRBJ2-1; V: TRBV24-1; D: .; DNA: TGTGCCACCAGTGATCCTAATTCCAATGAGCAGTTCTTC; CDR3: CATSDPNSNEQFF
size: .; J: TRBJ1-4; V: TRBV2; D: TRBD1; DNA: TGTGCCAGCAGGGAGGGACAGGGCGCAACTAATGAAAAACTGTTTTTT; CDR3: CASREGQGATNEKLFF
size: few; J: TRBJ1-1; V: TRBV27; D: .; DNA: TGTGCCAGCAGACAAACCGGCACTGAAGCTTTCTTT; CDR3: CASRQTGTEAFF
size: .; J: TRBJ2-5; V: TRBV6-2/TRBV6-3; D: TRBD1; DNA: TGTGCCAGCAGCCGGACAGGGCTGGTGGAGACCCAGTACTTC; CDR3: CASSRTGLVETQYF
size: many; J: TRBJ2-2; V: TRBV20-1; D: TRBD1; DNA: TGCAGTGCTAGGGCCGGGACAGGGGGCTGGAACACCGGGGAGCTGTTTTTT; CDR3: CSARAGTGGWNTGELFF
size: .; J: TRBJ1-5; V: TRBV7-9; D: .; DNA: TGTGCCAGCAGCTCCCGAGGCTCCGGGAGCAATCAGCCCCAGCATTTT; CDR3: CASSSRGSGSNQPQHF
size: few; J: TRBJ2-6; V: TRBV12-3/TRBV12-4; D: .; DNA: TGTGCCAGCAGTTTTGACGGAGGTTGGTCTGGGGCCAACGTCCTGACTTTC; CDR3: CASSFDGGWSGANVLTF
size: .; J: TRBJ2-3; V: TRBV20-1; D: .; DNA: TGCAGTGCTCCCTCAAGCACAGATACGCAGTATTTT; CDR3: CSAPSSTDTQYF
size: few; J: TRBJ2-7; V: TRBV7-2; D: TRBD2; DNA: TGTGCCAGCAGTAGAGGGACTAGCATGTCCTACGAGCAGTACTTC; CDR3: CASSRGTSMSYEQYF
size: .; J: TRBJ1-1; V: TRBV7-2; D: .; DNA: TGTGCCAGCAGCCAACCACCTCCCCATGGGAACACTGAAGCTTTCTTT; CDR3: CASSQPPPHGNTEAFF
size: .; J: TRBJ2-2; V: TRBV7-3; D: .; DNA: TGTGCCAGCAGCTTGCAGGCGACCGCCGGGGAGCTGTTTTTT; CDR3: CASSLQATAGELFF
size: .; J: TRBJ2-3; V: TRBV7-2; D: TRBD1; DNA: TGTGCCAGCAGCCGACAGGGGACGAGCACAGATACGCAGTATTTT; CDR3: CASSRQGTSTDTQYF
size: .; J: TRBJ1-2; V: TRBV6-1; D: .; DNA: TGTGCCAGCAGAGGACAGTTCTATGGCTACACCTTC; CDR3: CASRGQFYGYTF
size: .; J: TRBJ1-2; V: TRBV11-2; D: .; DNA: TGTGCCAGCAGCCCCGGAGTTTTAGCTAACTATGGCTACACCTTC; CDR3: CASSPGVLANYGYTF
size: .; J: TRBJ1-2; V: TRBV7-6; D: .; DNA: TGTGCCAGCAGCTCCGATCAGGGGTATGGCTACACCTTC; CDR3: CASSSDQGYGYTF
size: many; J: TRBJ1-1; V: TRBV6-2/TRBV6-3; D: .; DNA: TGTGCCAGCAGCCATGCCTTGTTCAGAGGTGAAGCTTTCTTT; CDR3: CASSHALFRGEAFF
size: few; J: TRBJ2-5; V: TRBV10-3; D: .; DNA: TGTGCCATCAGTGAGTCGCAAGAGACCCAGTACTTC; CDR3: CAISESQETQYF
size: .; J: TRBJ1-2; V: TRBV4-1; D: .; DNA: TGCGCCAGCAGCAGGGAGGGGGATAACTATGGCTACACCTTC; CDR3: CASSREGDNYGYTF
size: few; J: TRBJ2-4; V: TRBV7-9; D: TRBD1; DNA: TGTGCCAGCAGTTCCAGCGGGGACAGGGGGTTCGGAAACATTCAGTACTTC; CDR3: CASSSSGDRGFGNIQYF
size: few; J: TRBJ2-5; V: TRBV7-9; D: TRBD2; DNA: TGTGCCAGCAGCTTAGTGGAAGCCCTAGCGGGACAAGAGACCCAGTACTTC; CDR3: CASSLVEALAGQETQYF
size: .; J: TRBJ2-1; V: TRBV5-1; D: TRBD1; DNA: TGCGCCAGCAGACTACAGGGGGCTAATGAGCAGTTCTTC; CDR3: CASRLQGANEQFF
size: few; J: TRBJ1-5; V: TRBV4-1; D: .; DNA: TGCGCCAGCAGCCCAGCCCGGGGCAGCAATCAGCCCCAGCATTTT; CDR3: CASSPARGSNQPQHF
size: many; J: TRBJ2-3; V: TRBV5-5; D: .; DNA: TGTGCCAGCAGCTTAGGAGGGGATCTAACAGATACGCAGTATTTT; CDR3: CASSLGGDLTDTQYF
size: few; J: TRBJ1-6; V: TRBV14; D: .; DNA: TGTGCCAGCAGACAAAACCGGGTTTTGGGTAATTCACCCCTCCACTTT; CDR3: CASRQNRVLGNSPLHF
size: few; J: TRBJ1-1; V: TRBV5-1; D: TRBD1; DNA: TGCGCCAGCAGACAGGGGTTTACGGGAACTGAAGCTTTCTTT; CDR3: CASRQGFTGTEAFF